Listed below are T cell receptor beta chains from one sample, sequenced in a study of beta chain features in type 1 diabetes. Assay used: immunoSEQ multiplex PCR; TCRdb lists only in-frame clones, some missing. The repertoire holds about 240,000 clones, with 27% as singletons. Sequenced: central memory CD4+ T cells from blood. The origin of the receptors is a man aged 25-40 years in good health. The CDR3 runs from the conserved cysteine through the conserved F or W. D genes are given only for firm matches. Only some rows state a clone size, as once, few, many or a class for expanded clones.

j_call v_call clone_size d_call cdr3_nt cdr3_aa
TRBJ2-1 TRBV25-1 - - TGTGCCAGCAGTGATAGCAGGGGCGGCAATGAGCAGTTCTTC CASSDSRGGNEQFF
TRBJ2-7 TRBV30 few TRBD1 TGTGCCTGCCCCAGGCAGGGGGCGGAGAGCGAGCAGTACTTC CACPRQGAESEQYF
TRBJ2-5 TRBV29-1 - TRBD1 TGCAGCGTCAGACAGGGGGCTGGGGGAGAGACCCAGTACTTC CSVRQGAGGETQYF
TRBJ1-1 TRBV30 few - TGTGCCTGGAGCAATATCAGGGACATGAACACTGAAGCTTTCTTT CAWSNIRDMNTEAFF
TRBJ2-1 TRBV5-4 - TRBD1 TGTGCCAGCAGCCCCGGGACAGGGGTTTACAATGAGCAGTTCTTC CASSPGTGVYNEQFF
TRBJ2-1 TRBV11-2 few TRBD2 TGTGCCAGCAGCTTAGCGGGGGGGCAGTTCTTC CASSLAGGQFF
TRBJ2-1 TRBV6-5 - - TGTGCCAGCAGTTCCGGGACTCTCGGAGGCAATGAGCAGTTCTTC CASSSGTLGGNEQFF
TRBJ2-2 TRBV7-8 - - TGTGCCAGCAGTTTTGAAGGGTTCACCGGGGAGCTGTTTTTT CASSFEGFTGELFF
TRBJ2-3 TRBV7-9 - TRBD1 TGTGCCAGCAGTTTAGGGACAGGGGCTACAGATACGCAGTATTTT CASSLGTGATDTQYF
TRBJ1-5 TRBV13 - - TGTGCCAGCAGGCGATCAGGGAGATCAGAGCCCCAGCATTTT CASRRSGRSEPQHF
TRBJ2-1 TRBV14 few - TGTGCCAGCAGCCAAGTATGGGGGAATGAGCAGTTCTTC CASSQVWGNEQFF
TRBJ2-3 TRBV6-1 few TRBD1 TGTGCCAGCAGTGAGGCAGGGGGCGCAGATACGCAGTATTTT CASSEAGGADTQYF
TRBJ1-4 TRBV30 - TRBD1 TGTGCCTGGCTCCGACAGGGGGCCGGAAATGAAAAACTGTTTTTT CAWLRQGAGNEKLFF
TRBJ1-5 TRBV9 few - TGTGCCAGCAGCGTGGGGGGCCCTAGCAATCAGCCCCAGCATTTT CASSVGGPSNQPQHF
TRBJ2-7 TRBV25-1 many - TGTGCCAGCAGTCCTCACTCAGACACCTACGAGCAGTACTTC CASSPHSDTYEQYF
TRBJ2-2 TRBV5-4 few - TGTGCCAGCAGCTCCCCGACTAGGAGGTCGGCCGGGGAGCTGTTTTTT CASSSPTRRSAGELFF
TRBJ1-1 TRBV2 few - TGTGCCAGCAGTGATATGGGTAGAGACACTGAAGCTTTCTTT CASSDMGRDTEAFF
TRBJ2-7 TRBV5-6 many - TGTGCCAGCAGCTATGGGGCCAAAGTCGAGCAGTACTTC CASSYGAKVEQYF
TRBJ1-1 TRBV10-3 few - TGTGCCATCACCCCTGGGCAGGGTGACACTGAAGCTTTCTTT CAITPGQGDTEAFF
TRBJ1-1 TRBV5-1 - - TGCGCCAGCAGCTCCAGGACTCCAAGCGCGAACACTGAAGCTTTCTTT CASSSRTPSANTEAFF
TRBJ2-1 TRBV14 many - TGTGCCAGCAGCCAAGCGGCCCATGGAACGGGGGATGAGCAGTTCTTC CASSQAAHGTGDEQFF
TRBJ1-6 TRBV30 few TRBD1 TGTGCCCAGGGGGAGGGGACGTATTCACCCCTCCACTTT CAQGEGTYSPLHF
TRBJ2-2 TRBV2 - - TGTGCCAGCATAGGGTTTGTGATATCCGGGGAGCTGTTTTTT CASIGFVISGELFF
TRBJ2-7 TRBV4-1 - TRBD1 TGCGCCAGCAGCTCAAGGGGCAGGGGGTCCTACGAGCAGTACTTC CASSSRGRGSYEQYF
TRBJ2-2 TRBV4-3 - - TGCGCCAGCAGCCAAGATTGGGGCGGGGAGCTGTTTTTT CASSQDWGGELFF
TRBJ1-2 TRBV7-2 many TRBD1 TGTGCCAGCAGCCCGGACAGGAACTATGGCTACACCTTC CASSPDRNYGYTF
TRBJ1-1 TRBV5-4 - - TGTGCCAGCAGCTTGCCAACAGGGAAGGCTTTCTTT CASSLPTGKAFF
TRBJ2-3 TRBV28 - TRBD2 TGTGCCAGCAGCCATCCTCAGCGGGAGGTGACAGATACGCAGTATTTT CASSHPQREVTDTQYF
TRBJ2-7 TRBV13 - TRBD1 TGTGCCAGCAGCTCCATACGACAGGGCGGGTACGAGCAGTACTTC CASSSIRQGGYEQYF
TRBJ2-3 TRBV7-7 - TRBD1 TGTGCCAGCAGCCTCGACAGGGGCACAGATACGCAGTATTTT CASSLDRGTDTQYF
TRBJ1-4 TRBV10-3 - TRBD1 TGTGCCATCAGTGAGGCCGGGACAGGCAATGAAAAACTGTTTTTT CAISEAGTGNEKLFF
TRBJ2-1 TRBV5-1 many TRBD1 TGCGCCAGCAGCGGGGACAGCCATGAGCAGTTCTTC CASSGDSHEQFF
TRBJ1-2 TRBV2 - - TGTGCCAGCACGACACACAACTATGGCTACACCTTC CASTTHNYGYTF
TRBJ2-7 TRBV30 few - TGTGCCTGGAGTGTATCCTACGAGCAGTACTTC CAWSVSYEQYF
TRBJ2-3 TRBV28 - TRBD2 TGTGCCAGCAGTTCCTTACCAGGGACTAGCGGGGGCGCCCCCCCAGATACGCAGTATTTT CASSSLPGTSGGAPPDTQYF
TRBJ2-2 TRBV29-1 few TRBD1 TGCAGCGTTGGAGACAGGGGGAACGGGGAGCTGTTTTTT CSVGDRGNGELFF
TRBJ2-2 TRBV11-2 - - TGTGCCAGCAGCTTTTTGAGAGACACCGGGGAGCTGTTTTTT CASSFLRDTGELFF
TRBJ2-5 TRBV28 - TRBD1 TGTGCCAGCAGCTCATACAGGGGTGAGACCCAGTACTTC CASSSYRGETQYF
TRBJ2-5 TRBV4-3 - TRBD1 TGCGCCAGCAGCCAAGGACAGGGCGGAGAGACCCAGTACTTC CASSQGQGGETQYF
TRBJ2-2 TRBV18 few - TGTGCCAGCTCACCACAAACTAAATCCACCGGGGAGCTGTTTTTT CASSPQTKSTGELFF
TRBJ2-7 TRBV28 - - TGTGCCAGTACGGACGAAAACTCCTACGAGCAGTACTTC CASTDENSYEQYF